This entry lists 22 T cell receptor beta chains sequenced from one sample in a study of blood T cell repertoires in COVID-19. TCRdb keeps only in-frame clones here, not all; method: immunoSEQ multiplex PCR. The sample holds about 220,000 clones; around 84% are singletons and the top ten take 6.8%. Sequenced: PBMCs or T cells enriched from blood (not recorded which). Every receptor here comes from a woman in her forties who had recovered from COVID-19.

The CDR3 spells CASSSGQGYNEQFF. The CDR3 DNA sequence: TGTGCCAGTAGTTCGGGACAGGGCTACAATGAGCAGTTCTTC. The chain links TRBV19 to TRBJ2-1, with 9 bases aligning to TRBD1. The V gene end was trimmed by 5 bases and the J gene end by 3 bases; junction bases not matched to a gene: 2. Germline V gene sequence: CDR1 LNHDA, CDR2 SQIVND (reference sequence). The length of the CDR3 is 14 residues.

The table lists this clone with a few counts. The gene calls are TRBV5-1 and TRBJ2-3; 9 bases agree with TRBD2. This CDR3 is 18 amino acids long. With 4 bases clipped from V and 6 bases from J, the junction kept 18 bases outside the gene matches. Germline V gene sequence: CDR1 SGHRS, CDR2 YFSETQ. CDR3 nucleotide sequence: TGCGCCAGCAGCCCCGTTATCCTTAGCGGGAGTCCGTCCGATACGCAGTATTTT. Translation: CASSPVILSGSPSDTQYF. Filled out from reference TRBV5-1 and TRBJ2-3, the complete variable domain reads KAGVTQTPRYLIKTRGQQVTLSCSPISGHRSVSWYQQTPGQGLQFLFEYFSETQRNKGNFPGRFSGRQFSNSRSEMNVSTLELGDSALYLCASSPVILSGSPSDTQYFGPGTRLTVL.

This chain connects TRBV6-2 or TRBV6-3 to TRBJ2-7; 8 bases align to TRBD2. Germline loops: CDR1 MNHEY, CDR2 SVGEGT. The CDR3 totals 15 residues. Trimming removed 1 base from V and 7 bases from J; junction bases left unmatched: 9. CDR3 protein: CASSYYGRASGEQYV. The DNA of the CDR3 is TGTGCCAGCAGTTACTACGGGAGGGCCTCAGGAGAGCAGTACGTC.

This clone has ten or more counts. V gene TRBV27 combines with J gene TRBJ2-7, with D perhaps TRBD1 (6 bases). V lost 4 bases and J 5 bases, leaving 18 bases between the germline ends. This CDR3 region has 15 residues. CDR1 is MNHEY, CDR2 SMNVEV, per germline (reference sequence). CDR3 protein: CASSSPAGVIDEQYF. CDR3 nucleotides: TGTGCCAGCAGTTCTCCCGCAGGGGTGATCGACGAGCAGTACTTC.

In this sample, this clone turned up many times. V is TRBV6-4 and J is TRBJ2-3; 9 bases line up with TRBD2. The CDR3 has 14 amino acids. In germline, CDR1 is MRHNA, CDR2 SNTAGT. V was pared by 4 bases and J by 1 base, with 0 bases of the junction left unmatched. The CDR3 protein is CASSGTSGTDTQYF. The CDR3 DNA follows: TGTGCCAGCAGTGGGACTAGCGGCACAGATACGCAGTATTTT.

The rearrangement joins TRBV3-1 (or the pseudogene TRBV3-2) to TRBJ1-5; a weak D match, TRBD1 (5 bases). The ends were cut back, 0 bases at V and 11 bases at J, with 17 bases in the middle. CDR3 length equals 15 residues. Germline V CDR1 and CDR2: LGHDT, YNNKEL (reference sequence). The CDR3 DNA sequence: TGTGCCAGCAGCCAAGATCTCAGGGTGGGCGGGGCCCAGCATTTT. Its translation is CASSQDLRVGGAQHF.

The chain employs TRBV5-1 and TRBJ2-4; D is perhaps TRBD2 (6 bases). Per germline, CDR1 SGHRS and CDR2 YFSETQ. Trimming cost V 2 bases and J 7 bases, with 22 bases left between them. The CDR3 consists of 17 residues. CDR3 in amino acids: CASSFLGLGDRGNIQYF. The CDR3 nucleotides are TGCGCCAGCAGCTTTCTAGGTTTAGGGGATCGGGGGAACATTCAGTACTTC.

The chain has TRBV3-1 (or the pseudogene TRBV3-2) and TRBJ2-1, with 8 positions matching TRBD2. CDR1 and CDR2 from the germline V gene are LGHDT and YNNKEL (reference sequence). V gave up 4 bases and J gave up 4 bases; unmatched junction bases: 3. CDR3 size: 14 residues. CDR3 amino acids: CASSLAGLYNEQFF. The CDR3 bases are TGTGCCAGCAGCCTAGCGGGACTTTACAATGAGCAGTTCTTC.

J is TRBJ2-4 and V is TRBV5-1; 7 positions match TRBD2. This CDR3 region has 16 residues. V shed 3 bases, J shed 0 bases, and the junction held 6 bases outside the gene matches. Germline CDR1 and CDR2: SGHRS and YFSETQ. This CDR3 is CASSYSSGLAKNIQYF. CDR3 coding DNA: TGCGCCAGCAGCTATTCTAGCGGACTAGCCAAAAACATTCAGTACTTC.

The gene calls are TRBV7-3 and TRBJ1-4; possibly TRBD1 for D (5 bases). There are 14 residues in the CDR3. The germline CDR1 and CDR2 sequences are SGHTA and FQGTGA. With 3 bases removed from V and 8 bases from J, the gap between germline ends came to 13 bases. The CDR3 region has the DNA TGTGCCAGCAGCTTGTATCAGGGATCGGAAAAACTGTTTTTT. This codes for CASSLYQGSEKLFF.

The J gene is TRBJ2-3, the V gene TRBV9, with 14 bases that match TRBD2. The CDR3 has 18 amino acids. V gave up 1 base and J gave up 2 bases; unmatched junction bases: 6. The germline V gene has CDR1 SGDLS and CDR2 YYNGEE. The CDR3 DNA is TGTGCCAGCAGCGTAAAGGGACTAGCGGGAGAAGACACAGATACGCAGTATTTT. It yields the protein CASSVKGLAGEDTDTQYF.

The genes are TRBV5-4 and TRBJ2-5; D not resolved. This CDR3 is built from 13 residues. CDR1 is SGHNT, CDR2 YYREEE, per germline (reference sequence). V lost 0 bases, J lost 5 bases, and 8 bases lay in between. The CDR3 DNA reads as TGTGCCAGCAGCTTGGCCGATAGCGAGACCCAGTACTTC. Amino acid sequence: CASSLADSETQYF.

This sequence joins TRBV9 and TRBJ2-7, with 8 bases fitting TRBD1. Trimming removed 4 bases from V and 2 bases from J; junction bases left unmatched: 5. CDR3 size: 14 residues. The V gene's germline CDR1 is SGDLS and CDR2 YYNGEE. This chain's CDR3 is CASSSGQAPYEQYF. DNA for the CDR3: TGTGCCAGCAGCTCGGGACAGGCGCCCTACGAGCAGTACTTC.

CDR3 sequence: CASSLRSSAGGEQFF. The CDR3 coding sequence is TGCGCCAGCAGCTTGAGGTCTAGCGCGGGGGGTGAGCAGTTCTTC. The chain employs TRBV5-1 and TRBJ2-1; 8 bases map to TRBD2. Trimming took 1 base from V and 9 from J; bases not matched to a gene: 9. Germline-derived CDR1 and CDR2 are SGHRS and YFSETQ. CDR3 length: 15 amino acids.

This clone was seen only once. The chain has TRBV11-3 and TRBJ1-1, with 7 bases lining up with TRBD1. Germline lookup yields CDR1 SGHNT and CDR2 YENEEA. The V and J ends lost 4 bases and 3 bases, in that order; junction bases with no gene match: 8. There are 15 residues in the CDR3. The CDR3 bases are TGTGCCAGCAGCTCGACGAGGGGGACAGACACTGAAGCTTTCTTT. Translation: CASSSTRGTDTEAFF.

This sequence joins TRBV5-1 and TRBJ1-4, with TRBD1 as a possible D gene (5 bases). The CDR3 is made up of 15 amino acids. The V gene's germline CDR1 is SGHRS and CDR2 YFSETQ. With 5 bases removed from V and 0 bases from J, the gap between germline ends came to 11 bases. The CDR3, as DNA: TGCGCCAGCAGTTTCAGGGCCCCAACTAATGAAAAACTGTTTTTT. Translation gives CASSFRAPTNEKLFF.

This sequence joins TRBV5-1 and TRBJ2-1; TRBD2 matches at 8 bases. Germline assignment: CDR1 SGHRS and CDR2 YFSETQ. J was trimmed by 8 bases and V by 6 bases; bases with no gene match: 19. This CDR3 is built from 17 residues. The CDR3 region is CASTMGVSAGDHDEQFF. In DNA, the CDR3 is TGCGCCAGCACCATGGGGGTCTCAGCGGGAGATCACGATGAGCAGTTCTTC.

The chain employs TRBV6-5 and TRBJ2-2; D remains ambiguous. The CDR3 is 13 residues long. V was clipped by 6 bases and J by 8 bases, with 13 bases between them. Germline V lookup: CDR1 MNHEY, CDR2 SVGAGI. Written as DNA, the CDR3 is TGTGCCAGCAGGGTATCCAGATGGGGGGAGCTGTTTTTT. Translation: CASRVSRWGELFF.

This rearrangement joins TRBV10-2 to TRBJ1-2; TRBD1 is a possible D gene (6 bases). CDR1 is WSHSY and CDR2 is SAAADI in the germline V gene. Between the trimmed V and J ends, which lost 3 bases and 4 bases, there was a span of 9 bases. This CDR3 is built from 13 residues. CDR3 bases: TGCGCCAGCAGTGACGGACAGCTCTATGGCTACACCTTC. Amino acids: CASSDGQLYGYTF.

The genes are TRBV5-4 and TRBJ1-2; D gene uncertain. The germline gives CDR1 SGHNT, CDR2 YYREEE (reference sequence). V was pared by 2 bases and J by 5 bases, with 4 bases between. This CDR3 spans 11 amino acids. For the CDR3, the DNA is TGTGCCAGCAGCTTAGAGTATGGCTACACCTTC. The encoded protein is CASSLEYGYTF. Full variable domain (outside the CDR3, taken from reference TRBV5-4 and TRBJ1-2): ETGVTQSPTHLIKTRGQQVTLRCSSQSGHNTVSWYQQALGQGPQFIFQYYREEENGRGNFPPRFSGLQFPNYSSELNVNALELDDSALYLCASSLEYGYTFGSGTRLTVV.

The chain carries TRBV5-1 and TRBJ1-1; 9 bases fit TRBD1. The CDR3 totals 17 residues. Germline loops: CDR1 SGHRS, CDR2 YFSETQ. Trimming took 5 bases from V and 0 from J; bases not matched to a gene: 11. As DNA, the CDR3 is TGCGCCAGCAGTACCGGGACAGGGACCTCTCTGAACACTGAAGCTTTCTTT. It translates to CASSTGTGTSLNTEAFF.

The chain joins TRBV6-1 to TRBJ1-1; TRBD1 might be the D (6 bases). V dropped 1 base and J dropped 1 base, with 13 bases sitting between them. CDR1 is MNHNS, CDR2 SASEGT, per germline. This CDR3 is built from 16 residues. CDR3 nucleotide sequence: TGTGCCAGCAGTGAAGGAACCGGGACAAAGAACACTGAAGCTTTCTTT. Protein product: CASSEGTGTKNTEAFF.